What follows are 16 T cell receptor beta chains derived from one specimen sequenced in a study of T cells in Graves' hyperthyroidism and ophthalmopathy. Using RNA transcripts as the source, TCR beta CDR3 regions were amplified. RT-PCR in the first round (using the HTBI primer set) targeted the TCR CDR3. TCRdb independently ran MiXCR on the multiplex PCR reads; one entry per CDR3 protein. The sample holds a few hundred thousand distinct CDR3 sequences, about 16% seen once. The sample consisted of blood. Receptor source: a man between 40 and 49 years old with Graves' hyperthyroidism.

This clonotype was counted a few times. CDR3 region: CASSPRAELEAFF. CDR3 sequence (DNA): TGTGCCAGCAGCCCCCGGGCAGAGCTTGAAGCTTTCTTT. This rearrangement joins TRBV11-1 to TRBJ1-1; D gene uncertain. Germline V gene sequence: CDR1 SGHAT, CDR2 FQDESV (reference sequence). The CDR3 length is 13 residues. V shed 5 bases and J shed 7 bases, with 14 bases lying between them.

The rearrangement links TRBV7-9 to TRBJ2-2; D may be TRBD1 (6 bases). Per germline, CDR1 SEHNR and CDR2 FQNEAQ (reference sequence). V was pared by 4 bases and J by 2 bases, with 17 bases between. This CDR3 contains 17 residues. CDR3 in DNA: TGTGCCAGCAGCTCGCTACAGGGAATCTCAAACACCGGGGAGCTGTTTTTT. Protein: CASSSLQGISNTGELFF. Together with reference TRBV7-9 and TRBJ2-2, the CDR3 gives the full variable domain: DTGVSQNPRHKITKRGQNVTFRCDPISEHNRLYWYRQTLGQGPEFLTYFQNEAQLEKSRLLSDRFSAERPKGSFSTLEIQRTEQGDSAMYLCASSSLQGISNTGELFFGEGSRLTVL.

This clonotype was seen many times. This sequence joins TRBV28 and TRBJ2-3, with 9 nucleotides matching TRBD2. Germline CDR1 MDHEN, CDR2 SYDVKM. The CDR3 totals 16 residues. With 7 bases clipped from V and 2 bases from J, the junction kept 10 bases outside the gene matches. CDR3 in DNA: TGTGCCAGCATGGAATTGATAGCGGGGGACACAGATACGCAGTATTTT. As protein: CASMELIAGDTDTQYF.

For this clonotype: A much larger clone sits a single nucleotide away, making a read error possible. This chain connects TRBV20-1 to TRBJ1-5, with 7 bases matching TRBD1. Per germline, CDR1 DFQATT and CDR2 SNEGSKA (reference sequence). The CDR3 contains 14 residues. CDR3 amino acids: CNASSWTGGEPQHF. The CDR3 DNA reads TGCAATGCTAGTAGCTGGACAGGTGGCGAGCCCCAGCATTTT.

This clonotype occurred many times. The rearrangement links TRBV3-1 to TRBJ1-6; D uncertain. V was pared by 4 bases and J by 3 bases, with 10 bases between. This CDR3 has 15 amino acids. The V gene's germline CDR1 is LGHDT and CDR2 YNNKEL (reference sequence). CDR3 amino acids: CASSPPQIYNSPLHF. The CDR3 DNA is TGTGCCAGCAGCCCGCCTCAGATCTATAATTCACCCCTCCACTTT.

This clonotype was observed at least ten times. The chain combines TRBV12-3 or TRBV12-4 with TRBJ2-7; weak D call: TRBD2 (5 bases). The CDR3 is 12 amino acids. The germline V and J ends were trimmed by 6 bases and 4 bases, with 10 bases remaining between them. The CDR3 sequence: CASSPGTYEQYF. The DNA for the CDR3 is TGTGCCAGCAGCCCGGGAACGTACGAGCAGTACTTC.

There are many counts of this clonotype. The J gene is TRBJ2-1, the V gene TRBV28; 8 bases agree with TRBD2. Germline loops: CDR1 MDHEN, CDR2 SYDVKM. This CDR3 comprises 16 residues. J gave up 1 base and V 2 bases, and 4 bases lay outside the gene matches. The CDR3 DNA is TGTGCCAGCAGTTTAGCGGGGGGTCCATCCTACAATGAGCAGTTCTTC. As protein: CASSLAGGPSYNEQFF.

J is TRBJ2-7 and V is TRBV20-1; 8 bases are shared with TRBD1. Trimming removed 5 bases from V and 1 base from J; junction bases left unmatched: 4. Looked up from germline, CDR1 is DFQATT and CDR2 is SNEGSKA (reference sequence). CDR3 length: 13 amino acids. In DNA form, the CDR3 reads TGCAGTGCTTCCCGGGACAGGTCCTACGAGCAGTACTTC. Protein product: CSASRDRSYEQYF.

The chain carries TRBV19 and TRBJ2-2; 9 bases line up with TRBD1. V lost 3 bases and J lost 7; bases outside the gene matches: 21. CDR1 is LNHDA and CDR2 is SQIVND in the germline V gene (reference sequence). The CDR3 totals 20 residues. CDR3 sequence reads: CASSMGGLSPGQGSYGELFF. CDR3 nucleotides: TGTGCCAGTAGTATGGGGGGCCTCTCACCGGGACAGGGATCTTACGGGGAGCTGTTTTTT. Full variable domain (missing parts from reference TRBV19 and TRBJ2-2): DGGITQSPKYLFRKEGQNVTLSCEQNLNHDAMYWYRQDPGQGLRLIYYSQIVNDFQKGDIAEGYSVSREKKESFPLTVTSAQKNPTAFYLCASSMGGLSPGQGSYGELFFGEGSRLTVL.

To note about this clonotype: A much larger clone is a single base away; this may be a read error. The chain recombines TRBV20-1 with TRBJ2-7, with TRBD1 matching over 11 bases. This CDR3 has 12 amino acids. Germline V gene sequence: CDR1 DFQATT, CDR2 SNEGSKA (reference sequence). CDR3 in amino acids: CIAGDRGNEQYF. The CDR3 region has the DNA TGCATTGCCGGGGACAGGGGGAACGAGCAGTACTTC.

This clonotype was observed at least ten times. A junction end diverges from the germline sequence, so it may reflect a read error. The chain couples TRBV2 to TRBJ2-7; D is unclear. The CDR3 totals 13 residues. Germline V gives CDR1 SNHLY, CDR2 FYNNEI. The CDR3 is CASREGITYEQYF. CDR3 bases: TGTGCCAGCAGAGAAGGGATAACCTACGAGCAGTACTTC.

The CDR3 spells CASSVGYMGAITEAFF. CDR3 DNA sequence: TGTGCCAGCAGCGTGGGATATATGGGGGCGATTACTGAAGCTTTCTTT. V usage is TRBV9 and J usage is TRBJ1-1, with a possible D match to TRBD1 (6 bases). Trimming took 2 bases from V and 5 from J, leaving 19 bases between them. CDR1 SGDLS and CDR2 YYNGEE come from the germline V gene. The CDR3 loop spans 16 amino acids.

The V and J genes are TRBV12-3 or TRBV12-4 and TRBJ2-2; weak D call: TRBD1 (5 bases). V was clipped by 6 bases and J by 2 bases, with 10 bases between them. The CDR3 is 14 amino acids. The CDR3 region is CASRRQGNTGELFF. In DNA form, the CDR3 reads TGTGCCAGCAGGAGGCAGGGTAACACCGGGGAGCTGTTTTTT.

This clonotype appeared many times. CDR3 nucleotide sequence: TGTGCCAGCAGCTCCGGGACAGGGGTGGGTGGCTACACCTTC. Residues: CASSSGTGVGGYTF. This chain joins TRBV7-2 and TRBJ1-2, with TRBD1 matching over 10 bases. With 4 bases clipped from V and 7 bases from J, the junction kept 6 bases outside the gene matches. Germline lookup yields CDR1 SGHTA and CDR2 FQGNSA. The CDR3 spans 14 residues.

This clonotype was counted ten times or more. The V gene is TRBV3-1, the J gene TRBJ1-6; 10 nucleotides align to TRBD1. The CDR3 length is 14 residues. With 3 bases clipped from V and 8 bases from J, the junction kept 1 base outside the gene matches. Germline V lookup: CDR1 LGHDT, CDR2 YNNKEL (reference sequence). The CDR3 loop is CASSQTGGDSPLHF. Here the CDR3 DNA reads TGTGCCAGCAGCCAGACAGGGGGCGATTCACCCCTCCACTTT.

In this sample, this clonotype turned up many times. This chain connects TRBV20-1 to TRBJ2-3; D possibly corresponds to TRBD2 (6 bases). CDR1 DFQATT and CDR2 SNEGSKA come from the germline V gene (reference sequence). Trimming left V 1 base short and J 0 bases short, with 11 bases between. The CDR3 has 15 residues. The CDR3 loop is CSARAGGVSTDTQYF. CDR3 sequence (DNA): TGCAGTGCTAGAGCCGGGGGAGTCAGCACAGATACGCAGTATTTT.